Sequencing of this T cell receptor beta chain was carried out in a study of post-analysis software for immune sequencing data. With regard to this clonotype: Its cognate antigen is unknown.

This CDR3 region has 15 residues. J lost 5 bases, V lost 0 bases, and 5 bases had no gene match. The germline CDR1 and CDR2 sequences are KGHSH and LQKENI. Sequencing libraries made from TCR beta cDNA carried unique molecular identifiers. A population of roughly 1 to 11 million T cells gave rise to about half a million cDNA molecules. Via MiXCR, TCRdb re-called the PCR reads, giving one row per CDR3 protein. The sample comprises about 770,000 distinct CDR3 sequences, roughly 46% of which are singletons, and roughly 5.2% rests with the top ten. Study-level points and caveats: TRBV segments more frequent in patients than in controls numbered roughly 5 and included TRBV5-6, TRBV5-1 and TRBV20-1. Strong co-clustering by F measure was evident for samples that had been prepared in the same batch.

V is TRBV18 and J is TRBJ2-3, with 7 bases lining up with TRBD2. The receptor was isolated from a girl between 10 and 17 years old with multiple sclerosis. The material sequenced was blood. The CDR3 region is CASSPPSGTQDTQYF. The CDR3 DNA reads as TGTGCCAGCTCACCACCAAGCGGGACGCAAGATACGCAGTATTTT.